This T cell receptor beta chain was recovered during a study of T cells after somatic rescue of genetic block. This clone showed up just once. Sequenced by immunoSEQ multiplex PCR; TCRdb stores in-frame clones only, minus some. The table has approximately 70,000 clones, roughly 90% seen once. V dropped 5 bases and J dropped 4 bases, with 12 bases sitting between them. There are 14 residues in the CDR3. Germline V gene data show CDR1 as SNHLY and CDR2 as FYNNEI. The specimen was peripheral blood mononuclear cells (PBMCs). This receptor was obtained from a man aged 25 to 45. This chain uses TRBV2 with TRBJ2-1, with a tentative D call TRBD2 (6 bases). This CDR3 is CASSPSGPYNEQFF. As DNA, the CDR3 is TGTGCCAGCAGTCCCAGCGGGCCTTACAATGAGCAGTTCTTC.